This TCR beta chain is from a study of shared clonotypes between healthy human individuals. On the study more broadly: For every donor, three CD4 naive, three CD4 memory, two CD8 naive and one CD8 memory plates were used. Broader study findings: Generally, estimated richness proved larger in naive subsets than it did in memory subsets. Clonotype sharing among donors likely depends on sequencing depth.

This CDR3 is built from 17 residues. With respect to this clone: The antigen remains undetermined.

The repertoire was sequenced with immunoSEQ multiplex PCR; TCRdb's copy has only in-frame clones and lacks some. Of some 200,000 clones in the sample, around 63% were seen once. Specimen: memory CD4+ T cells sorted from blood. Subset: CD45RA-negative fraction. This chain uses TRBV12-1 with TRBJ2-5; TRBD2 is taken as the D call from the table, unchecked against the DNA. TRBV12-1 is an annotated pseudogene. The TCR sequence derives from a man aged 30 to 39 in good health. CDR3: CASSFGGSGSLQETQYF. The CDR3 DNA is TGTGCCAGCAGCTTTGGGGGTAGCGGGAGTTTGCAAGAGACCCAGTACTTC.